These 10 T cell receptor beta chains were all obtained from the same sample, sequenced in a study of blood T cell repertoires in COVID-19. Some clones are missing from TCRdb's copy, which holds only in-frame ones; the method was immunoSEQ multiplex PCR. Of 150,000 to 200,000 clones in the sample, less than 85% were seen once. Source material: peripheral blood. The source is a human donor with acute or convalescent COVID-19. The donor label of this sample is uncertain.

V usage is TRBV28 and J usage is TRBJ2-7; a weak D match, TRBD2 (6 bases). V shed 7 bases and J shed 4 bases, with 14 bases lying between them. Germline V gene lookup returns CDR1 MDHEN and CDR2 SYDVKM. The length of the CDR3 is 13 residues. For the CDR3, the DNA is TGTGCCAGCACCCCCGGAGGGGCTTACGAGCAGTACTTC. The encoded protein is CASTPGGAYEQYF.

The V gene is TRBV12-3 or TRBV12-4, the J gene TRBJ2-1; D unresolved. This CDR3 is 11 amino acids long. The V end was cut by 2 bases, the J end by 10 bases, with 6 bases between. The chain's CDR3 is CASSLSREQFF. DNA of the CDR3: TGTGCCAGCAGTTTAAGTAGAGAGCAGTTCTTC.

CDR3 sequence: CASSELAGGPDTQYF. DNA for the CDR3: TGTGCCAGCAGTGAATTAGCGGGGGGGCCAGATACGCAGTATTTT. This rearrangement joins TRBV6-1 to TRBJ2-3; 11 bases agree with TRBD2. J gave up 4 bases and V 2 bases, and 2 bases lay outside the gene matches. The length of the CDR3 is 15 residues. Germline lookup yields CDR1 MNHNS and CDR2 SASEGT.

CDR3 loop: CASSPRGKNTGELFF. The CDR3 DNA sequence: TGTGCCAGCAGCCCCCGCGGAAAGAACACCGGGGAGCTGTTTTTT. The rearrangement joins TRBV11-3 to TRBJ2-2; D is ambiguous. Per the germline V gene, CDR1 is SGHNT and CDR2 is YENEEA. Trimming took 5 bases from V and 1 from J, leaving 11 bases between them. The CDR3 consists of 15 residues.

The CDR3 protein is CASSLTGDSPLHF. In DNA, the CDR3 is TGCGCCAGCAGCTTGACAGGGGATTCACCCCTCCACTTT. The rearrangement links TRBV5-1 to TRBJ1-6; 7 nucleotides match TRBD1. The CDR3 is made up of 13 amino acids. Germline V gene sequence: CDR1 SGHRS, CDR2 YFSETQ. The trim removed 1 base at V and 8 bases at J, leaving 0 bases unmatched.

In its sample, this clone was seen a few times. The rearrangement links TRBV28 to TRBJ2-7; 13 bases match TRBD2. Germline CDR1 and CDR2: MDHEN and SYDVKM. The CDR3 contains 14 residues. The ends lost 4 bases at V and 7 bases at J; junction bases unmatched: 4. The CDR3: CASSSTSGGREQYF. In DNA form, the CDR3 reads TGTGCCAGCAGTTCGACTAGCGGGGGGAGAGAGCAGTACTTC. Combining the CDR3 with reference TRBV28 and TRBJ2-7 gives the whole variable domain DVKVTQSSRYLVKRTGEKVFLECVQDMDHENMFWYRQDPGLGLRLIYFSYDVKMKEKGDIPEGYSVSREKKERFSLILESASTNQTSMYLCASSSTSGGREQYFGPGTRLTVT.

This chain links TRBV20-1 with TRBJ2-4; weak D call: TRBD2 (5 bases). CDR1 is DFQATT, CDR2 SNEGSKA, per germline (reference sequence). The CDR3 covers 15 residues. V was cut by 3 bases and J by 0 bases, with 12 bases left in between. CDR3 sequence (DNA): TGCAGTGCTAGTGTGGGGAGTTTAGCCAAAAACATTCAGTACTTC. It specifies CSASVGSLAKNIQYF.

The V and J genes are TRBV6-5 and TRBJ2-1, with 9 bases lining up with TRBD2. The length of the CDR3 is 15 residues. CDR1 is MNHEY, CDR2 SVGAGI, per germline. The trim removed 5 bases at V and 4 bases at J, leaving 6 bases unmatched. The CDR3 protein is CASSRSGGSYNEQFF. Here the CDR3 DNA reads TGTGCCAGCAGTCGGAGCGGGGGGTCTTACAATGAGCAGTTCTTC.

The chain carries TRBV25-1 and TRBJ2-4, with D perhaps TRBD2 (5 bases). Trimming shortened V by 2 bases and J by 0 bases, and 5 bases separated the two germline ends. The germline V gene has CDR1 MGHDK and CDR2 SYGVNS. The CDR3 is 14 residues long. CDR3 coding DNA: TGTGCCAGCAGTGAAGGACTAGCCAAAAACATTCAGTACTTC. Amino acids: CASSEGLAKNIQYF. Filled out from reference TRBV25-1 and TRBJ2-4, the complete variable domain reads EADIYQTPRYLVIGTGKKITLECSQTMGHDKMYWYQQDPGMELHLIHYSYGVNSTEKGDLSSESTVSRIRTEHFPLTLESARPSHTSQYLCASSEGLAKNIQYFGAGTRLSVL.

The rearrangement uses TRBV4-1 and TRBJ1-1; the match to TRBD1 covers 7 bases. Germline V gives CDR1 MGHRA, CDR2 YSYEKL. This CDR3 region has 15 residues. J lost 3 bases, V lost 1 base, and 5 bases had no gene match. The DNA for the CDR3 is TGCGCCAGCAGCCAAGGCCAGGGGGAGTACACTGAAGCTTTCTTT. It encodes CASSQGQGEYTEAFF.